This record covers a single TCR beta chain. Trimming shortened V by 3 bases and J by 6 bases, and 14 bases separated the two germline ends. This CDR3 comprises 14 residues. Germline V gene data show CDR1 as MNHNS and CDR2 as SASEGT. This sample was included in a study of blood T cell repertoires in COVID-19. TCRdb's table, derived via immunoSEQ multiplex PCR, lists solely in-frame clones and lacks some. The sample lists 650,000 to 800,000 clones; over 80% were seen once. Sequencing was performed on peripheral blood. The chain recombines TRBV6-1 with TRBJ1-1, with D possibly being TRBD1 (5 bases). This clonotype was sampled from a woman between 18 and 29 years old with acute or convalescent COVID-19. This CDR3 is CASSEYQGGPEAFF. Here the CDR3 DNA reads TGTGCCAGCAGTGAGTACCAGGGTGGACCTGAAGCTTTCTTT.